Below are 14 T cell receptor beta chains sequenced from a single sample in a study of blood T cells in healthy people across ages. Next came a second PCR, run for about 7 to 12 cycles, which used a sample-barcoded 5' primer along with a J-beta primer mix. One entry per CDR3 protein results from TCRdb running MiXCR on the 5' RACE reads. The table lists 1,300,000 or so distinct CDR3 sequences, 55% to 75% of them singletons. Sequencing was done on a sample of blood. The receptors were sampled from a young man in good health.

This clonotype was counted only a few times. The chain is built from TRBV29-1 and TRBJ2-1; no definite D call. The CDR3 totals 12 residues. Trimming shortened V by 4 bases and J by 12 bases, and 16 bases separated the two germline ends. The germline V gene has CDR1 SQVTM and CDR2 ANQGSEA. This CDR3 reads CSVGLRTSGQFF. The CDR3 nucleotides read TGCAGCGTTGGACTCCGGACCTCGGGGCAGTTCTTC.

The CDR3 sequence: CASSLTRDSSGGYTF. For the CDR3, the DNA is TGCGCCAGCAGCCTAACACGGGACAGTTCGGGCGGCTACACCTTC. The chain carries TRBV5-1 and TRBJ1-2; 7 bases fit TRBD1. V shed 4 bases, J shed 8 bases, and the junction held 14 bases outside the gene matches. This CDR3 comprises 15 residues. Germline CDR1 reads SGHRS; CDR2 reads YFSETQ.

The gene calls are TRBV7-9 and TRBJ2-1; D tentatively reads TRBD1 or TRBD2 (5 bases each). V lost 6 bases to trimming and J lost 4 bases, with 19 bases between them. Germline V gives CDR1 SEHNR, CDR2 FQNEAQ (reference sequence). The CDR3 loop spans 16 amino acids. CDR3 residues: CASSNIFRDQYNEQFF. The CDR3 DNA follows: TGTGCCAGCAGTAATATCTTCCGGGACCAATACAATGAGCAGTTCTTC.

In its sample, this clonotype was seen a few times. The chain carries TRBV15 and TRBJ2-7; 10 positions match TRBD1. V shed 1 base and J 2 bases; nucleotides not matched to a gene: 2. In germline, CDR1 is LNHNV, CDR2 YYDKDF (reference sequence). This CDR3 region has 15 residues. CDR3 sequence: CATSRGGQGAYEQYF. The CDR3, as DNA: TGTGCCACCAGCAGAGGTGGACAGGGGGCCTACGAGCAGTACTTC.

This clonotype was detected only a few times. The chain couples TRBV12-3 or TRBV12-4 to TRBJ2-2, with 8 nucleotides matching TRBD1. Trimming at V came to 5 bases and at J to 7 bases, leaving 12 bases not matched to a gene. The CDR3 totals 16 residues. The CDR3 bases are TGTGCCAGCAGTCCATTAAACCAGGGGGCCGGCGGGGAGCTGTTTTTT. This encodes CASSPLNQGAGGELFF.

This chain joins TRBV29-1 and TRBJ2-5; 7 bases are a match to TRBD1. J was trimmed by 4 bases and V by 0 bases; bases with no gene match: 5. The CDR3 is 14 residues long. Germline-derived CDR1 and CDR2 are SQVTM and ANQGSEA. The CDR3 sequence: CSVEEGQGVETQYF. DNA for the CDR3: TGCAGCGTTGAAGAAGGGCAGGGGGTAGAGACCCAGTACTTC.

The chain employs TRBV4-1 and TRBJ1-4, with D uncertain. The CDR3 runs to 15 residues. V shed 1 base and J shed 5 bases, with 11 bases lying between them. In germline, CDR1 is MGHRA, CDR2 YSYEKL. CDR3 bases: TGCGCCAGCAGCCAAGTGGTACTTACGAATGAAAAACTGTTTTTT. Translating it yields CASSQVVLTNEKLFF.

The V and J genes are TRBV25-1 and TRBJ1-6; D is unclear. The CDR3 has 13 residues. V dropped 7 bases and J dropped 6 bases, with 10 bases sitting between them. Per the germline V gene, CDR1 is MGHDK and CDR2 is SYGVNS. The CDR3 DNA reads as TGTGCCAGCAATGATGGGAGTAATTCACCCCTCCACTTT. This encodes CASNDGSNSPLHF.

V usage is TRBV6-5 and J usage is TRBJ1-2; D possibly corresponds to TRBD1 (5 bases). V was shortened by 2 bases and J by 3 bases, with 13 bases between the two germline ends. CDR3 length equals 15 residues. Germline lookup yields CDR1 MNHEY and CDR2 SVGAGI. This chain's CDR3 is CASSYLGRADYGYTF. CDR3 nucleotide sequence: TGTGCCAGCAGTTACCTCGGCAGGGCGGACTATGGCTACACCTTC.

The rearrangement uses TRBV29-1 and TRBJ1-2; D gene unclear. The CDR3 runs to 11 residues. The V end was cut by 4 bases, the J end by 8 bases, with 11 bases between. Germline values: CDR1 SQVTM, CDR2 ANQGSEA. The CDR3 spells CSVAVAKGYTF. CDR3 coding DNA: TGCAGCGTTGCCGTTGCCAAAGGCTACACCTTC.

The chain combines TRBV20-1 with TRBJ2-5; D is undetermined. This CDR3 is built from 14 residues. V dropped 0 bases and J dropped 2 bases, with 10 bases sitting between them. In germline, CDR1 is DFQATT, CDR2 SNEGSKA (reference sequence). Here the CDR3 DNA reads TGCAGTGCTAGAGATGTAGGAAAACAAGAGACCCAGTACTTC. It encodes CSARDVGKQETQYF.

The sample holds a few counts of this clonotype. The rearrangement uses TRBV4-1 and TRBJ2-7; the D is unclear. V shed 3 bases and J shed 4 bases, with 16 bases lying between them. This CDR3 is 15 amino acids long. In germline, CDR1 is MGHRA, CDR2 YSYEKL. The CDR3 sequence: CASSHLIGPSYEQYF. CDR3 nucleotides: TGCGCCAGCAGCCATCTAATTGGACCCTCTTACGAGCAGTACTTC.

The rearrangement links TRBV11-2 to TRBJ2-2; D unclear. From germline, CDR1 is SGHAT and CDR2 FQNNGV. V was shortened by 4 bases and J by 4 bases, with 7 bases between the two germline ends. This CDR3 contains 13 residues. The CDR3 is CASSSEFTGELFF. CDR3 DNA: TGTGCCAGCAGCTCTGAGTTCACCGGGGAGCTGTTTTTT. Drawing the rest from reference TRBV11-2 and TRBJ2-2, the complete variable domain is EAGVAQSPRYKIIEKRQSVAFWCNPISGHATLYWYQQILGQGPKLLIQFQNNGVVDDSQLPKDRFSAERLKGVDSTLKIQPAKLEDSAVYLCASSSEFTGELFFGEGSRLTVL.

The genes are TRBV20-1 and TRBJ2-1, with a tentative D call TRBD2 (7 bases). The CDR3 extends over 15 amino acids. V was trimmed by 3 bases and J by 2 bases, leaving 14 bases between them. Germline V gene lookup returns CDR1 DFQATT and CDR2 SNEGSKA (reference sequence). CDR3 protein: CSARTRGGAYNEQFF. CDR3 DNA: TGCAGTGCTAGGACGAGGGGGGGGGCCTACAATGAGCAGTTCTTC.